Listed here is a single TCR beta chain. What it binds is not known. This record belongs to a study of cytomegalovirus exposure and HLA in healthy donors. Study observations and caveats: Some V segments could not be told apart, so they were left out, TRBV6-2 and TRBV6-3 among them. An analysis done earlier found most TCR beta V segments productive about 90% or about 30% of the time. When a later analysis compared HLA-associated TCR beta chains with equally common others, the HLA-associated chains turned out to be more clonally expanded and to have lower generation probabilities. Among TCR sequences, most were rare, though some public TCRs appeared in many donors.

V gave up 1 base and J gave up 7 bases; unmatched junction bases: 8. Germline V CDR1 and CDR2: MNHNS, SASEGT. This CDR3 has 16 amino acids. The primer mix had 60 Vbeta and 13 Jbeta primers. The data were produced by immunoSEQ multiplex PCR, yet TCRdb's version contains in-frame clones alone and is incomplete. Among some 82,000 clones listed, approximately 84% were seen once. The J gene is TRBJ2-1, the V gene TRBV6-1; 9 bases align to TRBD2. The sample taken for sequencing was PBMCs. This TCR was recovered from a woman in her forties or fifties in good health and CMV-seronegative. CDR3 bases: TGTGCCAGCAGTGAAGACTTAGCGGGGGACACGAATGAGCAGTTCTTC. Protein sequence: CASSEDLAGDTNEQFF.